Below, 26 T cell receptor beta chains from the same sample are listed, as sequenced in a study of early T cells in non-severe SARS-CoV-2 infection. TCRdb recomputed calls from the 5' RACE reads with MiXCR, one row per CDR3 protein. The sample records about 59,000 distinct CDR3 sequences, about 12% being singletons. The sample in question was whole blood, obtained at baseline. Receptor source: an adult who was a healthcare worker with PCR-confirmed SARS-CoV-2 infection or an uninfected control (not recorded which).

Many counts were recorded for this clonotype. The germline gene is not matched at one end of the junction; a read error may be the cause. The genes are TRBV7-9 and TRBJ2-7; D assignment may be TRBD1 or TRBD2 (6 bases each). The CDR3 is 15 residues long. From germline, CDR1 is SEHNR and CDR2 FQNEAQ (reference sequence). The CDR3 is CASSWPPGAEYEQYF. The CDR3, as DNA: TGCGCCAGCAGCTGGCCGCCGGGGGCTGAATACGAGCAGTACTTC.

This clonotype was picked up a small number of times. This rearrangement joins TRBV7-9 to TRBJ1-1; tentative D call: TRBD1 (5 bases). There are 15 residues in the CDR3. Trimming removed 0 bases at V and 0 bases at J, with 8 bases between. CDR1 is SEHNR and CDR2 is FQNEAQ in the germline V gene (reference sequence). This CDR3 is CASSLAQGMNTEAFF. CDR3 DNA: TGTGCCAGCAGCTTAGCTCAGGGAATGAACACTGAAGCTTTCTTT.

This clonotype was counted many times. The chain's CDR3 is CASSEVAGGETQYF. The CDR3 DNA reads as TGTGCCAGCAGTGAAGTGGCGGGAGGAGAGACCCAGTACTTC. The chain uses TRBV2 and TRBJ2-5; 8 nucleotides line up with TRBD2. This CDR3 comprises 14 residues. Germline CDR1 is SNHLY and CDR2 is FYNNEI. V gave up 1 base and J gave up 4 bases; unmatched junction bases: 2.

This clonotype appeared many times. The chain's CDR3 is CASSRGTGETQYF. DNA for the CDR3: TGTGCCAGCAGTAGAGGGACAGGCGAGACCCAGTACTTC. The genes are TRBV12-3 or TRBV12-4 and TRBJ2-5; 8 bases are a match to TRBD1. The CDR3 sequence is 13 residues long. V trimming: 5 bases; J trimming: 5 bases; junction bases outside the gene matches: 4.

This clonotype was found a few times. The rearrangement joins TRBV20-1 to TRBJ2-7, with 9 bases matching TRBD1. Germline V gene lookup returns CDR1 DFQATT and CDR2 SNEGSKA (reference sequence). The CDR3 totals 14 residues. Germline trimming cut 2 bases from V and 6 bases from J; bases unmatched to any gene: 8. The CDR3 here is CSARINRGRAEQYF. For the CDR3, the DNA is TGCAGTGCTAGAATTAACAGGGGGCGCGCCGAGCAGTACTTC.

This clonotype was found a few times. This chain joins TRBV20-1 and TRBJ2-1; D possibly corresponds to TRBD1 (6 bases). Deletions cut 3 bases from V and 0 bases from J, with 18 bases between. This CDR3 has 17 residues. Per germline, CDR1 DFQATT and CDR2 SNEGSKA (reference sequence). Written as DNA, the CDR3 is TGCAGTGCTAGGGACCCCGGGACAAAAAGCTCCTACAATGAGCAGTTCTTC. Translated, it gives CSARDPGTKSSYNEQFF.

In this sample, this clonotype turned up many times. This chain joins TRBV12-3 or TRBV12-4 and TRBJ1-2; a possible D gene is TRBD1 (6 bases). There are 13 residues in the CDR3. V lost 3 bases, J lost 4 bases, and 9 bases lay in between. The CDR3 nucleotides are TGTGCCAGCAGTTTCCAGGGGAGCTATGGCTACACCTTC. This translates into CASSFQGSYGYTF.

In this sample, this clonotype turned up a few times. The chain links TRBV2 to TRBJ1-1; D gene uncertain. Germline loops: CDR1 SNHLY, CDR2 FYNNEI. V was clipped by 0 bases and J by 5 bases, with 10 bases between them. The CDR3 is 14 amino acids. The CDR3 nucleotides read TGTGCCAGCAGTGAAGCGTCCCCCGGGACTGAAGCTTTCTTT. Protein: CASSEASPGTEAFF.

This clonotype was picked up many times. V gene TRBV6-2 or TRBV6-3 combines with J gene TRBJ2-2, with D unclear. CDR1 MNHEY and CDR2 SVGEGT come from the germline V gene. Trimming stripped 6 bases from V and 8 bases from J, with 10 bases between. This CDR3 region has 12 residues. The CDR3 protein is CASSTTVGELFF. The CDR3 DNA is TGTGCCAGCAGCACAACCGTGGGGGAGCTGTTTTTT.

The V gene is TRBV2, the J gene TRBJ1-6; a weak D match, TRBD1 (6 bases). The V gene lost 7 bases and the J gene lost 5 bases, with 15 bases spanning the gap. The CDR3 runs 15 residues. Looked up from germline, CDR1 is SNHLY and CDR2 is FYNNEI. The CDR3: CASIVAGDNNSPLHF. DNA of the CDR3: TGTGCCAGCATAGTGGCAGGGGATAATAATTCACCCCTCCACTTT.

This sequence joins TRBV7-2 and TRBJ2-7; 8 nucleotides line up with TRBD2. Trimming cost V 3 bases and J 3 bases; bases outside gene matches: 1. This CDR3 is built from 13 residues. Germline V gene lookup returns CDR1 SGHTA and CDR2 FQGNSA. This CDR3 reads CASSFSGNYEQYF. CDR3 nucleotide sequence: TGTGCCAGCAGCTTTAGCGGGAACTACGAGCAGTACTTC.

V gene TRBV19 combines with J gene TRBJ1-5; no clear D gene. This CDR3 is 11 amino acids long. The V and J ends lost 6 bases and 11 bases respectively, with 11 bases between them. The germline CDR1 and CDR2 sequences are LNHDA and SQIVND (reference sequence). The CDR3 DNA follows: TGTGCCAGTAGCCCCCCCCCGGCCCAGCATTTT. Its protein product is CASSPPPAQHF.

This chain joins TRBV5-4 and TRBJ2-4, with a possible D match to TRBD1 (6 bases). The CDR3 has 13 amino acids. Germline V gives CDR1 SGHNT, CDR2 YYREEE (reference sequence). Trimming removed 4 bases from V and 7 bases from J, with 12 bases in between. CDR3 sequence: CASSVDSSNIQYF. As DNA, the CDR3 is TGTGCCAGCAGCGTGGACAGCTCCAACATTCAGTACTTC. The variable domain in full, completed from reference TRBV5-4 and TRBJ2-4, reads ETGVTQSPTHLIKTRGQQVTLRCSSQSGHNTVSWYQQALGQGPQFIFQYYREEENGRGNFPPRFSGLQFPNYSSELNVNALELDDSALYLCASSVDSSNIQYFGAGTRLSVL.

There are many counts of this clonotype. The CDR3: CASSEGRGNQPQHF. Here the CDR3 DNA reads TGTGCCAGCAGTGAAGGACGCGGCAATCAGCCCCAGCATTTT. The chain is built from TRBV2 and TRBJ1-5; D call uncertain. CDR1 and CDR2 from the germline V gene are SNHLY and FYNNEI. The germline V and J ends were trimmed by 1 base and 2 bases, with 6 bases remaining between them. This CDR3 spans 14 amino acids.

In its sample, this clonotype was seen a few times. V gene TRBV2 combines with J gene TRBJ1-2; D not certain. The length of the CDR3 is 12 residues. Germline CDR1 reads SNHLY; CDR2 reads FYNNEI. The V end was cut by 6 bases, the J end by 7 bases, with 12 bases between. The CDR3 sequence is CASSLTRGGYTF. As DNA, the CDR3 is TGTGCCAGCAGCCTCACCCGGGGTGGCTACACCTTC.

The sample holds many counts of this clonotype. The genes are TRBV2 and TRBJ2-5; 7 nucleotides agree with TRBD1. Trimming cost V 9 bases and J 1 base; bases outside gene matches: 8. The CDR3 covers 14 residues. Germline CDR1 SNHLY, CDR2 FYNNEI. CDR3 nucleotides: TGTGCCAGTTCCGAGACAGGGCTCCAAGAGACCCAGTACTTC. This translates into CASSETGLQETQYF.

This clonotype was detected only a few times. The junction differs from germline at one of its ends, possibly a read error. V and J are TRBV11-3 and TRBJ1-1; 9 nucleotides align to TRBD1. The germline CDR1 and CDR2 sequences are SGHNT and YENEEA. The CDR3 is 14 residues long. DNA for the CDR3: TGTGCCAGCAGCTTCACAGGGGGCCAGACTGAAGTTTTCTTT. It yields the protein CASSFTGGQTEVFF.

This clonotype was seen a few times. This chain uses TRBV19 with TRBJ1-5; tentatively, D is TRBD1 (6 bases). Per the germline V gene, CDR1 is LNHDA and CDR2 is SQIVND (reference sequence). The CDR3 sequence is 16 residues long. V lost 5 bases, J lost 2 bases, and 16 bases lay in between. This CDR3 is CASSPGATLRNQPQHF. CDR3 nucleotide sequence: TGTGCCAGTAGTCCGGGGGCGACGCTGCGCAATCAGCCCCAGCATTTT.

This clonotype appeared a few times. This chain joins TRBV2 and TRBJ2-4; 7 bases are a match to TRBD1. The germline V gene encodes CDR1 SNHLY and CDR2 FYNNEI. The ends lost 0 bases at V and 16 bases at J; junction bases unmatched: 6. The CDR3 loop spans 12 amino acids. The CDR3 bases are TGTGCCAGCAGTGAAGCGAGGACAGGTTTCTACTTC. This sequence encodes CASSEARTGFYF.

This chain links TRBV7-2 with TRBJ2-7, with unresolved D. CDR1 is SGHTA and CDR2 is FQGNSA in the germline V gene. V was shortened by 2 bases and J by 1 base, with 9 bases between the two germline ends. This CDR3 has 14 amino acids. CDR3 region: CASSLHTASYEQYF. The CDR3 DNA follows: TGTGCCAGCAGCTTACATACAGCATCCTACGAGCAGTACTTC.

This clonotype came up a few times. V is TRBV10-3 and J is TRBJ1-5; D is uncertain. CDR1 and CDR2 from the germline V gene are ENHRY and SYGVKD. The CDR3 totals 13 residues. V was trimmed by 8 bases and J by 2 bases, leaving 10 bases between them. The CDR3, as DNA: TGTGCCATCGCTGACACCGGCAATCAGCCCCAGCATTTT. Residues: CAIADTGNQPQHF.

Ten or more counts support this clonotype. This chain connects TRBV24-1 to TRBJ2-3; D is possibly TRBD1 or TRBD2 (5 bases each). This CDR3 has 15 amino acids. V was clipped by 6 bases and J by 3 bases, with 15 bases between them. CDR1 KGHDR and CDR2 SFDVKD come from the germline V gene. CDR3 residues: CATSLWGPATDTQYF. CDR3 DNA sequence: TGTGCCACCAGTCTTTGGGGACCGGCAACAGATACGCAGTATTTT.

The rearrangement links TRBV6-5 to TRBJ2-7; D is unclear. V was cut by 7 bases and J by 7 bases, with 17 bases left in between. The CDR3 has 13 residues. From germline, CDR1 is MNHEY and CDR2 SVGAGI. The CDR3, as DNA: TGTGCCAGCACCGAAATAGGGTCAAGGGAGCAGTACTTC. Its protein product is CASTEIGSREQYF.

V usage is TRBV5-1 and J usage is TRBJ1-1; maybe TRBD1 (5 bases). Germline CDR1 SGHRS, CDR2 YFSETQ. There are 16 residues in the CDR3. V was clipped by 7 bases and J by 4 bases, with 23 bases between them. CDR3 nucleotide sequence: TGCGCCAGCCTAGATACTACCAGGGCCGGGGGCACTGAAGCTTTCTTT. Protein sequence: CASLDTTRAGGTEAFF.

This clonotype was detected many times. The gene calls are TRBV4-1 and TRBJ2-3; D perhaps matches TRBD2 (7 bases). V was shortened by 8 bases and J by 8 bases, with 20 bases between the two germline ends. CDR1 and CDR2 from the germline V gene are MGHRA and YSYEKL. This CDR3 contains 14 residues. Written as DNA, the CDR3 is TGCGCCAGCTGGGACCCGGGGGCGGGAGTTACGCAGTATTTT. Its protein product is CASWDPGAGVTQYF.

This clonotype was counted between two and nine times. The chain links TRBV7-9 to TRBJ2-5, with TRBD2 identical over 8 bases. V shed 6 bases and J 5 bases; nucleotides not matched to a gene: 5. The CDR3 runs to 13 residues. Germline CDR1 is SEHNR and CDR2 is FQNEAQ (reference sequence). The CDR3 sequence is CASRGLAWETQYF. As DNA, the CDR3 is TGTGCCAGCAGAGGACTAGCATGGGAGACCCAGTACTTC.